Listed here is a single TCR beta chain. The trim removed 4 bases at V and 3 bases at J, leaving 9 bases unmatched. The CDR3 consists of 17 residues. Per germline, CDR1 MGHRA and CDR2 YSYEKL. Per the authors' pipeline: Using reference gene primer amplification, nucleated cell counts were estimated. Here immunoSEQ multiplex PCR was the method, and the copy in TCRdb shows in-frame clones only, minus some. V and J calls plus clone size are reproduced from that table; the DNA served to infer D and trimming. The table records under 250,000 clones, around 81% of them present only once. This sample is drawn from a study of blood T cell repertoires in COVID-19. Study context: COVID-19 samples from acute and convalescent phases originated in the United States, Italy and Spain. Sources were T cells, B-cell-depleted T cells, or PBMCs; the material itself was cDNA or gDNA.

The J gene is TRBJ2-3, the V gene TRBV4-1, with 11 bases aligning to TRBD1. The source material was peripheral blood. This TCR derives from a woman aged 25-40 years who had recovered from COVID-19. The CDR3 nucleotides are TGCGCCAGCAGCCCGCGGACAGGGGGCATTTGGACAGATACGCAGTATTTT. Amino acids: CASSPRTGGIWTDTQYF.